This TCR beta chain was documented in a study of blood T cell repertoires in COVID-19. Looking at the study overall: The United States, Italy and Spain supplied acute and convalescent COVID-19 samples. The analysed material was cDNA or gDNA that came from T cells, B-cell-depleted T cells, or PBMCs.

As processed by the authors: Amplification from reference gene primers served as the basis for estimated nucleated cell counts. TCRdb's table, derived via immunoSEQ multiplex PCR, lists solely in-frame clones and lacks some. The V and J calls and the clone size are those of that table, but D and trimming were determined from the DNA. The sample yields around 59,000 clones, around 86% seen once. Trimming cost V 0 bases and J 1 base, with 7 bases left between them. From germline, CDR1 is SGHNT and CDR2 YYREEE (reference sequence). CDR3 length: 15 residues. The receptor was isolated from an elderly woman with active or convalescent COVID-19. The V call is TRBV5-4, the J call TRBJ2-2, with TRBD1 as a possible D gene (5 bases). The specimen sequenced was peripheral blood. CDR3 amino acids: CASSLGGKNTGELFF. For the CDR3, the DNA is TGTGCCAGCAGCTTGGGGGGCAAGAACACCGGGGAGCTGTTTTTT. Complete variable domain (other parts from reference TRBV5-4 and TRBJ2-2): ETGVTQSPTHLIKTRGQQVTLRCSSQSGHNTVSWYQQALGQGPQFIFQYYREEENGRGNFPPRFSGLQFPNYSSELNVNALELDDSALYLCASSLGGKNTGELFFGEGSRLTVL.